One T cell receptor (beta chain) is described in this entry. Its antigen is undetermined. Profiling relied on immunoSEQ multiplex PCR, and the TCRdb table lists in-frame clones only, not all of them. This sample has over a million clones, with approximately 68% found just once. This sample is part of a study of shared clonotypes between healthy human individuals. Notes on the study in general: Among the subsets, naive ones generally showed larger estimated richness than memory ones.

Trimming removed 8 bases at V and 0 bases at J, with 8 bases between. The CDR3 covers 13 residues. Germline lookup yields CDR1 MDHEN and CDR2 SYDVKM. The sequencing sample was made of memory CD4+ T cells sorted from blood. Subset of the sample: CD45RA-negative fraction. This rearrangement joins TRBV28 to TRBJ1-5; weak D call: TRBD1 (6 bases). The clonotype originates from a man aged 18 to 29 in good health. CDR3 DNA sequence: TGTGCCAGCCGGACAGTTAGCAATCAGCCCCAGCATTTT. As protein: CASRTVSNQPQHF. The full variable domain, in which reference TRBV28 and TRBJ1-5 provide the parts outside the CDR3, is DVKVTQSSRYLVKRTGEKVFLECVQDMDHENMFWYRQDPGLGLRLIYFSYDVKMKEKGDIPEGYSVSREKKERFSLILESASTNQTSMYLCASRTVSNQPQHFGDGTRLSIL.